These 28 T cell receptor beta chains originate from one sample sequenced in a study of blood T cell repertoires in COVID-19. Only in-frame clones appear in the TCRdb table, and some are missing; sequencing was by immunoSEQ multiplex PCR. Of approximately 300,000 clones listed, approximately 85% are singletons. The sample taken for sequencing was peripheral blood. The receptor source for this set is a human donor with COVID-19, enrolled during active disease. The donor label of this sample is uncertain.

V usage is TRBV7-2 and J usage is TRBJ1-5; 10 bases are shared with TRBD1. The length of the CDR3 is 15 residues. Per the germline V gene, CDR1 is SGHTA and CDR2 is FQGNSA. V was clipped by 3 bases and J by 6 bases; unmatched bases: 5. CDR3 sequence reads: CASSLRTGGGQPQHF. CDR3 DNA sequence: TGTGCCAGCAGCTTGAGGACAGGGGGAGGTCAGCCCCAGCATTTT.

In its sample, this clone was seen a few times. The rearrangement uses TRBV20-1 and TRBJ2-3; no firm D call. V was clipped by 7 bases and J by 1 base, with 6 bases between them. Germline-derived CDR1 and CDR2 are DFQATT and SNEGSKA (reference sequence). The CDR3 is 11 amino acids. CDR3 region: CSVEGTDTQYF. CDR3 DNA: TGCAGTGTTGAGGGCACAGATACGCAGTATTTT.

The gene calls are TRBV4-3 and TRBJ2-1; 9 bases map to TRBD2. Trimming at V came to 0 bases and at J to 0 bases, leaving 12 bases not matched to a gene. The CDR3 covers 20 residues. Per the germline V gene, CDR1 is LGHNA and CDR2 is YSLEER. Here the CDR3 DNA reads TGCGCCAGCAGCCAAGATTTGGCTAGCGGGATTCCGAGCTCCTACAATGAGCAGTTCTTC. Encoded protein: CASSQDLASGIPSSYNEQFF.

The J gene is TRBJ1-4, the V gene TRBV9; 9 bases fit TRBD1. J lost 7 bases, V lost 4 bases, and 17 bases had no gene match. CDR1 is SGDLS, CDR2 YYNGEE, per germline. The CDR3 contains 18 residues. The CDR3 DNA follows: TGTGCCAGCAGCCCCCGTCCCGGGACAGGGCTTGGTGGTGAAAAACTGTTTTTT. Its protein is CASSPRPGTGLGGEKLFF.

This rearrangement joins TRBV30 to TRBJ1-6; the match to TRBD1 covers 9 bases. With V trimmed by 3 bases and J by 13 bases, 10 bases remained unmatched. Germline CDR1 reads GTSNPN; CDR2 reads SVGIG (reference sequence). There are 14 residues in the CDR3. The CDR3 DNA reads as TGTGCCTGGAGCGTCGGGACAGGGAGTGGGCCCCTCCACTTT. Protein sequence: CAWSVGTGSGPLHF.

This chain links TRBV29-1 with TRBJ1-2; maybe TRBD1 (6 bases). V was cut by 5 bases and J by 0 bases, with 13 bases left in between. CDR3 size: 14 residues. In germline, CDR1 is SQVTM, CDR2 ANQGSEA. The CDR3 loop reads CSVRGTDANYGYTF. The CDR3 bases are TGCAGCGTTAGGGGGACGGATGCTAACTATGGCTACACCTTC.

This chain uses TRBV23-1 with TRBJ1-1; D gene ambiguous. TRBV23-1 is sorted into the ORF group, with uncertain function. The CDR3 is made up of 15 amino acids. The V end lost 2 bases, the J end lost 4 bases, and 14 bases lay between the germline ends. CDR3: CASSQTGSVSTEAFF. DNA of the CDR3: TGCGCCAGCAGTCAAACCGGGAGTGTGAGCACTGAAGCTTTCTTT.

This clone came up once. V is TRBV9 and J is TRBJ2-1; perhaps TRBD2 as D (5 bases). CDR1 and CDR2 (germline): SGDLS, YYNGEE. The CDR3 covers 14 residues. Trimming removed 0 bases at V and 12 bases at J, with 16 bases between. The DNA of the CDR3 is TGTGCCAGCAGCGTAGGAGGGAGCCCCGTCGGGCAGTTCTTC. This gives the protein CASSVGGSPVGQFF.

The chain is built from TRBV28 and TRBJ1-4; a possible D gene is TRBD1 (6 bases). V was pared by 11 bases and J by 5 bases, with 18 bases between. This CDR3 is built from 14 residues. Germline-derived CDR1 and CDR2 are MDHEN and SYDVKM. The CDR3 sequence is CAASTSGVNEKLFF. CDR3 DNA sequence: TGTGCCGCCAGTACTTCAGGGGTAAATGAAAAACTGTTTTTT.

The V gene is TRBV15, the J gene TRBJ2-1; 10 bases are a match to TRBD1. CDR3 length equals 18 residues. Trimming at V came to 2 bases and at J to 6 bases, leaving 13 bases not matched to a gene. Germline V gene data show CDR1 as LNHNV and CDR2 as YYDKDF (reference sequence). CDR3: CATSRLFGRGQGGNEQFF. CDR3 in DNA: TGTGCCACCAGCAGATTATTCGGACGCGGACAGGGGGGCAATGAGCAGTTCTTC.

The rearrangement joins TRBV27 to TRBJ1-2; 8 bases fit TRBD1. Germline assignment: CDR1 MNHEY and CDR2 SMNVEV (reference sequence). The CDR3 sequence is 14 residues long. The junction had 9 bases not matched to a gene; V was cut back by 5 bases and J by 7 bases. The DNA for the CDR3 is TGTGCCAGCAGTGTGTGGCAGGGGGCAAGTGGCTACACCTTC. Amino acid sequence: CASSVWQGASGYTF.

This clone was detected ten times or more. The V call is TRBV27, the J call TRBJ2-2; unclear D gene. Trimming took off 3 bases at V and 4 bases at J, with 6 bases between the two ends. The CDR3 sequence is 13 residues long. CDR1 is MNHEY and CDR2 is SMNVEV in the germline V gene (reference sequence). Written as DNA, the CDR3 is TGTGCCAGCAGTTTTACGGGCACCGGGGAGCTGTTTTTT. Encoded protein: CASSFTGTGELFF.

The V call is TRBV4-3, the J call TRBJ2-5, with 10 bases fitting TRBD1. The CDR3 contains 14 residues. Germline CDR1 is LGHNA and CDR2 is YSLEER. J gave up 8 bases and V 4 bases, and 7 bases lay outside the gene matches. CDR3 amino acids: CASSRSGQGKTQYF. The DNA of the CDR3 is TGCGCCAGCAGCCGGTCGGGACAGGGGAAAACCCAGTACTTC.

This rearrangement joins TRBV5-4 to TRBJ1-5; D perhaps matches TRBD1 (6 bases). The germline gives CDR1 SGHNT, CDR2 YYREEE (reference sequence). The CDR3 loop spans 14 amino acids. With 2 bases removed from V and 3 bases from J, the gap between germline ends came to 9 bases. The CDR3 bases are TGTGCCAGCAGCTTACAGGGATACAATCAGCCCCAGCATTTT. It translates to CASSLQGYNQPQHF.

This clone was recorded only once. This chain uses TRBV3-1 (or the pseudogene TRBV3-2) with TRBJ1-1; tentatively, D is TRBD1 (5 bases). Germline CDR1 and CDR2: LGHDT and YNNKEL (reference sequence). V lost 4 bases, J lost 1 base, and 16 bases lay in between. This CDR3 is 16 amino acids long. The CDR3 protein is CASSLLPNRQNTEAFF. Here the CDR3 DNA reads TGTGCCAGCAGCCTTTTACCTAACAGGCAGAACACTGAAGCTTTCTTT.

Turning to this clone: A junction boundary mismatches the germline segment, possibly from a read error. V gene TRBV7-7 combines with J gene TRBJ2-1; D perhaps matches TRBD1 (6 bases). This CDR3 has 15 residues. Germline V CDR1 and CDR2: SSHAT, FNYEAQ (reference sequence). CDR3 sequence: CASSPDLGARSKMFF. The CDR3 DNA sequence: TGTGCTAGCAGCCCCGATTTGGGGGCCCGATCGAAGATGTTCTTC.

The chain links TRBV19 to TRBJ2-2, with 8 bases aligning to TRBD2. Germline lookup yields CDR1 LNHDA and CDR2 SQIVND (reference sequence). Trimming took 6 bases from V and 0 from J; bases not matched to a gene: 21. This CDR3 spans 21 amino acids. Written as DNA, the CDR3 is TGTGCCAGTAGCGGGTTCGGTAGCGGGATCCCCAGACTAACGAACACCGGGGAGCTGTTTTTT. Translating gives CASSGFGSGIPRLTNTGELFF.

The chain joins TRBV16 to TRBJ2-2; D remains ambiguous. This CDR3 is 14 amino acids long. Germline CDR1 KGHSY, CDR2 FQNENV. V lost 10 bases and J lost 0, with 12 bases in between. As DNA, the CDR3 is TGTGCCACGCGGCGGATCGCGAACACCGGGGAGCTGTTTTTT. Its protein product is CATRRIANTGELFF.

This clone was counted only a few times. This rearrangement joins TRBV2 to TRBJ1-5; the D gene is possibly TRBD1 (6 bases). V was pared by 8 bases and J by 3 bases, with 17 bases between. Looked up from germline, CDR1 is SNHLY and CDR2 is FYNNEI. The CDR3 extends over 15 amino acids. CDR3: CASSIPDRPNQPQHF. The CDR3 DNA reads TGTGCCAGCTCAATCCCGGACAGACCCAATCAGCCCCAGCATTTT.

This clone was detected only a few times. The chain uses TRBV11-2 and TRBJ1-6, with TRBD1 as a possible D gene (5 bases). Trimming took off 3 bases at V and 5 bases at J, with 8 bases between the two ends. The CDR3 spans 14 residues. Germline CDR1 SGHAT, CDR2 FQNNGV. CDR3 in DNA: TGTGCCAGCAGCTTGGGCAGGGATAATTCACCCCTCCACTTT. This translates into CASSLGRDNSPLHF.

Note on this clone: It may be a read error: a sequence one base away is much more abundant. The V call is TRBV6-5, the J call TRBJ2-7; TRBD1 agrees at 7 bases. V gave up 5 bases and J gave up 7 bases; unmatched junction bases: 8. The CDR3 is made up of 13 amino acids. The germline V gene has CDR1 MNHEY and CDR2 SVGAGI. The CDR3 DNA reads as TGTGCCAGCAGTCCCGGGACAGAGTTAGAGCAGTACTTC. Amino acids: CASSPGTELEQYF.

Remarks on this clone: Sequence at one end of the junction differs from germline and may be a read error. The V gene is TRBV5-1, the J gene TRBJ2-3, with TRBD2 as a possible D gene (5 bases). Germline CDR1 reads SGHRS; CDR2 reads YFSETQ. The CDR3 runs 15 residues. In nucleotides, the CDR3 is TGCGCCAGCACCTTGTGGGGAGTAGGGACAGATACGCAGTATTTT. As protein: CASTLWGVGTDTQYF.

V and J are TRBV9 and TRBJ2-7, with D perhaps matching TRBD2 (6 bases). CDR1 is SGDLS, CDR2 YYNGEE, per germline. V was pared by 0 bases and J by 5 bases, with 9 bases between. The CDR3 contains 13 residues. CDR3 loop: CASSVGLVDEQYF. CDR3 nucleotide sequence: TGTGCCAGCAGCGTAGGACTAGTGGACGAGCAGTACTTC.

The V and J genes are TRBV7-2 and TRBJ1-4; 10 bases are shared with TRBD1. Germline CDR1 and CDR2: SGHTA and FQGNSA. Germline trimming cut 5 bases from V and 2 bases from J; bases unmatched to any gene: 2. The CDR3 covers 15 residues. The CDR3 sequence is CASSVTGGTNEKLFF. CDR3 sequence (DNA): TGTGCCAGCAGCGTGACAGGGGGCACTAATGAAAAACTGTTTTTT. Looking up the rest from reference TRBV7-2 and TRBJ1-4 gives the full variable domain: GAGVSQSPSNKVTEKGKDVELRCDPISGHTALYWYRQSLGQGLEFLIYFQGNSAPDKSGLPSDRFSAERTGGSVSTLTIQRTQQEDSAVYLCASSVTGGTNEKLFFGSGTQLSVL.

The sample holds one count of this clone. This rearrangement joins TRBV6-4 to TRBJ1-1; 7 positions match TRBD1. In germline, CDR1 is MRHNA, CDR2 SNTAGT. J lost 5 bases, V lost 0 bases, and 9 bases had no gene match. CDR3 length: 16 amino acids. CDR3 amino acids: CASSDSQTGMVTEAFF. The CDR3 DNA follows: TGTGCCAGCAGTGACTCTCAGACAGGGATGGTAACTGAAGCTTTCTTT.

In nucleotides, the CDR3 is TGTGCCAGCAGCTTACCAGGTTACAATCAGCCCCAGCATTTT. This codes for CASSLPGYNQPQHF. The V call is TRBV7-2, the J call TRBJ1-5; D remains unclear. V lost 2 bases to trimming and J lost 3 bases, with 8 bases between them. This CDR3 has 14 amino acids. Germline V gives CDR1 SGHTA, CDR2 FQGNSA. The whole variable domain, remainder taken from reference TRBV7-2 and TRBJ1-5, is GAGVSQSPSNKVTEKGKDVELRCDPISGHTALYWYRQSLGQGLEFLIYFQGNSAPDKSGLPSDRFSAERTGGSVSTLTIQRTQQEDSAVYLCASSLPGYNQPQHFGDGTRLSIL.

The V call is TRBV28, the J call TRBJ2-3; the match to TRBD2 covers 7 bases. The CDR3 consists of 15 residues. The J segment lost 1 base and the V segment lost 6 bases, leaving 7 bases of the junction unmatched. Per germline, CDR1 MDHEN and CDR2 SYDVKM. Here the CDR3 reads CASSPGGRGTDTQYF. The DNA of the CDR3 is TGTGCCAGCAGCCCAGGAGGGAGGGGCACAGATACGCAGTATTTT. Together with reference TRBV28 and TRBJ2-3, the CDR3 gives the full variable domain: DVKVTQSSRYLVKRTGEKVFLECVQDMDHENMFWYRQDPGLGLRLIYFSYDVKMKEKGDIPEGYSVSREKKERFSLILESASTNQTSMYLCASSPGGRGTDTQYFGPGTRLTVL.

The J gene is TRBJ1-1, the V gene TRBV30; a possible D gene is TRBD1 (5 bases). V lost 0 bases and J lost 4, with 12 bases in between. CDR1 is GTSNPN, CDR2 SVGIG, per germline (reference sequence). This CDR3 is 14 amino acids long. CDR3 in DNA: TGTGCCTGGAGTGTACTGCTAGGGGCCACTGAAGCTTTCTTT. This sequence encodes CAWSVLLGATEAFF.